This T cell receptor (beta chain) was identified during a study of blood T cell repertoires in COVID-19. V was pared by 5 bases and J by 4 bases, with 17 bases between. The CDR3 is 15 amino acids. The germline V gene has CDR1 MNHEY and CDR2 SMNVEV (reference sequence). TCRdb keeps only in-frame clones here, not all; method: immunoSEQ multiplex PCR. The table lists about 160,000 clones, approximately 88% of them singletons. This chain connects TRBV27 to TRBJ1-1, with D possibly matching TRBD1 (5 bases). The sequencing input was peripheral blood. This receptor was identified in a woman aged 80 or over with active or convalescent COVID-19. Here the CDR3 reads CASSPQSGAGTEAFF. CDR3 DNA: TGTGCCAGCAGTCCCCAGAGCGGGGCAGGCACTGAAGCTTTCTTT.